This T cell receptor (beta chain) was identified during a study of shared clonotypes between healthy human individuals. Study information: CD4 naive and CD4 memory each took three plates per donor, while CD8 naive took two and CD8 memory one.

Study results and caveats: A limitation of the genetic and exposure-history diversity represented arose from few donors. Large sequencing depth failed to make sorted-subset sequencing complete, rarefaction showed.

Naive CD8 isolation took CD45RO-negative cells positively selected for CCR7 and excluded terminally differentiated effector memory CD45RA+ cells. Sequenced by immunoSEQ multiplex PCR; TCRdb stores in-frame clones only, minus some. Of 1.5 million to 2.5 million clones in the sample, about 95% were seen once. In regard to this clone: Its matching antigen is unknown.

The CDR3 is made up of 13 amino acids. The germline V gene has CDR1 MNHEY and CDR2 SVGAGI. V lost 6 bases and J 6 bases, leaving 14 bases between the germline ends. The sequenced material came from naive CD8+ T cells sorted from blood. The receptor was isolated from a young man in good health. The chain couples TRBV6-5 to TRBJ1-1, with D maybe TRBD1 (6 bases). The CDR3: CASSVSPGAEAFF. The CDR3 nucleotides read TGTGCCAGCAGCGTCTCTCCAGGGGCTGAAGCTTTCTTT.